The entry below describes one T cell receptor (beta chain). Its antigen is not known. Profiling relied on immunoSEQ multiplex PCR, and the TCRdb table lists in-frame clones only, not all of them. The sample lists some 27,000 clones, approximately 92% occurring once. These data originate in a study of chemoradiotherapy in HPV16-positive cancers. General observations from the study: For HPV16-positive patients, expanding HPV-responsive T cells associated with longer recurrence-free survival. Candidate HPV-specific clones and E7-related TCR motifs grew in tumor during treatment.

Germline CDR1 and CDR2: SQVTM and ANQGSEA. The ends lost 6 bases at V and 6 bases at J; junction bases unmatched: 11. This CDR3 is built from 14 residues. The chain couples TRBV29-1 to TRBJ1-1; TRBD1 matches at 9 bases. The clonotype comes from a human donor with HPV-associated anogenital cancer. Sequencing used blood, obtained from a patient who underwent chemoradiotherapy. CDR3 residues: CSVQGAFTSAEAFF. The CDR3 nucleotides are TGCAGCGTACAGGGGGCCTTCACGTCAGCTGAAGCTTTCTTT.